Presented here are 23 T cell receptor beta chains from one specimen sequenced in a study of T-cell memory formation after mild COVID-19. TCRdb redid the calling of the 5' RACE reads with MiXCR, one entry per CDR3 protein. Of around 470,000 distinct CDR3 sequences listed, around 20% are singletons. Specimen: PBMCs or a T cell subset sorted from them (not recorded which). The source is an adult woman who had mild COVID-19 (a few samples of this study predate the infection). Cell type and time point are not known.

CDR3 nucleotide sequence: TGCGCCAGCAGCGGAGGGACAGGGGGCCGTAGGACAGATACGCAGTATTTT. It specifies CASSGGTGGRRTDTQYF. The chain joins TRBV5-1 to TRBJ2-3; TRBD1 matches 12 bases. V lost 4 bases, J lost 3 bases, and 9 bases stayed unmatched. The CDR3 is 17 residues long. Germline V gene data show CDR1 as SGHRS and CDR2 as YFSETQ. Drawing the rest from reference TRBV5-1 and TRBJ2-3, the complete variable domain is KAGVTQTPRYLIKTRGQQVTLSCSPISGHRSVSWYQQTPGQGLQFLFEYFSETQRNKGNFPGRFSGRQFSNSRSEMNVSTLELGDSALYLCASSGGTGGRRTDTQYFGPGTRLTVL.

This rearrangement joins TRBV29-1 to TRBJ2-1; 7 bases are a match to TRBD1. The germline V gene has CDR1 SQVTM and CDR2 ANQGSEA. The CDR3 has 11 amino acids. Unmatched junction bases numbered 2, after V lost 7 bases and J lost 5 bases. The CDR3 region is CSAGQNNEQFF. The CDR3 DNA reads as TGCAGCGCGGGACAGAACAATGAGCAGTTCTTC.

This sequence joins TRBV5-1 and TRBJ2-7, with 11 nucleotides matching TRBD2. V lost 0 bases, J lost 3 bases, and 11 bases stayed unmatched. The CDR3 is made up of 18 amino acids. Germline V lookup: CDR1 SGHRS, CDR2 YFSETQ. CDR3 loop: CASSLAGRLAGGLYEQYF. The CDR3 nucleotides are TGCGCCAGCAGCTTGGCCGGGAGGCTAGCGGGAGGACTCTACGAGCAGTACTTC. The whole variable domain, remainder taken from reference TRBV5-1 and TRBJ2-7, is KAGVTQTPRYLIKTRGQQVTLSCSPISGHRSVSWYQQTPGQGLQFLFEYFSETQRNKGNFPGRFSGRQFSNSRSEMNVSTLELGDSALYLCASSLAGRLAGGLYEQYFGPGTRLTVT.

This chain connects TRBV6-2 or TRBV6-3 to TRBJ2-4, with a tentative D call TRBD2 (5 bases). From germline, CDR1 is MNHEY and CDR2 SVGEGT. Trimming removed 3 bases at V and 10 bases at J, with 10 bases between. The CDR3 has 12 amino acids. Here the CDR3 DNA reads TGTGCCAGCAGTTATAACGGGGTGATTCAGTACTTC. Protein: CASSYNGVIQYF.

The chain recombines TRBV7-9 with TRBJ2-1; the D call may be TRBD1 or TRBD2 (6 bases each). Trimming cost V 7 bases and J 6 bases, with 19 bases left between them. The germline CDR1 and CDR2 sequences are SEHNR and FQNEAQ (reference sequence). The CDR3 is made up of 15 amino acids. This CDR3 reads CASTSERGAVNEQFF. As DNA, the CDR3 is TGTGCCAGCACCTCGGAGAGGGGGGCGGTCAATGAGCAGTTCTTC.

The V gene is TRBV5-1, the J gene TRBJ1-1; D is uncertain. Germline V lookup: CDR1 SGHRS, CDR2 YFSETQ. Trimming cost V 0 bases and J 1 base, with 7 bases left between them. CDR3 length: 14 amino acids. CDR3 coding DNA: TGCGCCAGCAGCTTGGAGGTGGCGAACACTGAAGCTTTCTTT. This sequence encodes CASSLEVANTEAFF.

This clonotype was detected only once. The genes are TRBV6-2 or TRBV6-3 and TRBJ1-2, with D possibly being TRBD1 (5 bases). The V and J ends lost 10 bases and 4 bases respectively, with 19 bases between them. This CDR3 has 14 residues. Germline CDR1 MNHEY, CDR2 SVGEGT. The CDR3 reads CAITSTAGFYGYTF. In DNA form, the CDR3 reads TGTGCCATCACCTCCACCGCAGGGTTCTATGGCTACACCTTC.

The CDR3 region is CASSPPGPRYEQYF. The CDR3 region has the DNA TGTGCCAGCAGCCCTCCGGGACCCCGCTACGAGCAGTACTTC. This chain uses TRBV3-1 with TRBJ2-7, with D perhaps given as TRBD1 or TRBD2 (5 bases each). V lost 4 bases and J 3 bases, leaving 13 bases between the germline ends. The CDR3 loop spans 14 amino acids. Germline CDR1 reads LGHDT; CDR2 reads YNNKEL (reference sequence).

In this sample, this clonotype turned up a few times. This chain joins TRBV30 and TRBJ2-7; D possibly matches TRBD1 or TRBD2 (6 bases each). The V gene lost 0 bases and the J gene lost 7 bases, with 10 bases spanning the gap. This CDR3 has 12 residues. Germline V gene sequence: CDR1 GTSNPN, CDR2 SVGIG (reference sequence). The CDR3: CAWSVGGGEQYF. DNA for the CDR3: TGTGCCTGGAGTGTCGGAGGGGGTGAGCAGTACTTC.

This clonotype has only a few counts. CDR3 sequence reads: CASRTGTGTYEQYF. In nucleotides, the CDR3 is TGTGCCAGCAGAACCGGGACAGGGACCTACGAGCAGTACTTC. V is TRBV6-5 and J is TRBJ2-7, with TRBD1 identical over 9 bases. This CDR3 has 14 residues. Trimming at V came to 6 bases and at J to 2 bases, leaving 5 bases not matched to a gene. Germline CDR1 MNHEY, CDR2 SVGAGI.

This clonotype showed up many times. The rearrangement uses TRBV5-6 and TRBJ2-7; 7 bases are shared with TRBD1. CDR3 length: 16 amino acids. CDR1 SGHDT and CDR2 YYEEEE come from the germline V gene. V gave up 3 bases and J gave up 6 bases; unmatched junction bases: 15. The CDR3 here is CASSSLGQAIPVEQYF. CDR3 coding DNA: TGTGCCAGCAGCTCCCTAGGACAGGCGATTCCTGTCGAGCAGTACTTC.

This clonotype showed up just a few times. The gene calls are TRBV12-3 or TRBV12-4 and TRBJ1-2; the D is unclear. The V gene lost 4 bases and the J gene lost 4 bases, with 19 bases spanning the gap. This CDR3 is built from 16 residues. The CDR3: CASSSFVGGPLYGYTF. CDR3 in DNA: TGTGCCAGCAGTTCCTTCGTTGGAGGTCCACTCTATGGCTACACCTTC.

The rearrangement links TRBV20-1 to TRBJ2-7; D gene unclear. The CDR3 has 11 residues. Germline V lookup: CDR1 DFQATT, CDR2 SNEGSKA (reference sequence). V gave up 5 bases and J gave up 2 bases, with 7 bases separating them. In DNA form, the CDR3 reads TGCAGTGCTCCGTCGACCTACGAGCAGTACTTC. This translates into CSAPSTYEQYF.

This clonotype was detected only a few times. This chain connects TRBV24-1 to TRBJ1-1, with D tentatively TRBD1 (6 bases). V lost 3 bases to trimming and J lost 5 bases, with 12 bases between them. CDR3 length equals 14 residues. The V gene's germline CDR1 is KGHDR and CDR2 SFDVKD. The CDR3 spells CATSDQQGRTEAFF. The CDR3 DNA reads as TGTGCCACCAGTGATCAACAGGGAAGGACTGAAGCTTTCTTT.

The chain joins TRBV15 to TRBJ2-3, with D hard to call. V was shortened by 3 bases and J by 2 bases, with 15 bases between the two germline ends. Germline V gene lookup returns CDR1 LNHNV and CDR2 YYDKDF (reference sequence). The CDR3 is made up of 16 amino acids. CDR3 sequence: CATSSPIWGNTDTQYF. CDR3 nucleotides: TGTGCCACCAGCAGCCCTATTTGGGGAAACACAGATACGCAGTATTTT.

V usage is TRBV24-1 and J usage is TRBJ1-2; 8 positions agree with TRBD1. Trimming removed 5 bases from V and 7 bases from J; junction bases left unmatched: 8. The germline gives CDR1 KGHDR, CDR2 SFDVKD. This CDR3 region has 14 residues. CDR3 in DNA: TGTGCCACCAGTGTGGGACAGGTGGGCTCTGGCTACACCTTC. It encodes CATSVGQVGSGYTF.

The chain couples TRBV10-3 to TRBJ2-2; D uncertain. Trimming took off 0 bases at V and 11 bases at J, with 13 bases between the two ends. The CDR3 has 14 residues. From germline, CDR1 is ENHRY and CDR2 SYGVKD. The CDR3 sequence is CAISESNGQPELFF. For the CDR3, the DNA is TGTGCCATCAGTGAGTCGAATGGCCAGCCCGAGCTGTTTTTT.

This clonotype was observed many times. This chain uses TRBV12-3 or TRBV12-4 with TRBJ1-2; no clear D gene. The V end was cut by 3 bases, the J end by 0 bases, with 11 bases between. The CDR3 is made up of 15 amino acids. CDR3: CASSFFQTSNYGYTF. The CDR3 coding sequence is TGTGCCAGCAGTTTTTTCCAGACGTCTAACTATGGCTACACCTTC.

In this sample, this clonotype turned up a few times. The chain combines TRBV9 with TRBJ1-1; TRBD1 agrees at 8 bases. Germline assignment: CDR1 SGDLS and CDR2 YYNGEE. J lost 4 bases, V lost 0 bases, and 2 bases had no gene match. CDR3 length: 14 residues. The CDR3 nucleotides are TGTGCCAGCAGCGTAGGACAGGGGTCCACTGAAGCTTTCTTT. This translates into CASSVGQGSTEAFF.

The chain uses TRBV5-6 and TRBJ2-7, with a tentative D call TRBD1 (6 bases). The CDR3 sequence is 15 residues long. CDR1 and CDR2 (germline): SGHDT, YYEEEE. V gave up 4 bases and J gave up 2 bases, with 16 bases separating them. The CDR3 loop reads CASSPWTAYPYEQYF. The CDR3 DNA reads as TGTGCCAGCAGCCCATGGACAGCATACCCCTACGAGCAGTACTTC.

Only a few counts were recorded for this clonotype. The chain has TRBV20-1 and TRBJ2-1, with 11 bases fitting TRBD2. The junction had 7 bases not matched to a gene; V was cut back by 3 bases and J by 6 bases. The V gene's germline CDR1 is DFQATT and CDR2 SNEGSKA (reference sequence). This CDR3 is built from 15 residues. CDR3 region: CSARTSSGRRNEQFF. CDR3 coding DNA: TGCAGTGCTAGGACATCTAGCGGGAGGCGCAATGAGCAGTTCTTC.

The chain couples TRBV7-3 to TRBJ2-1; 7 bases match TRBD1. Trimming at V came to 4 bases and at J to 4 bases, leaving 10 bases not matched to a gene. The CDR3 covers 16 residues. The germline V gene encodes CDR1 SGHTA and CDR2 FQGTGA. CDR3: CASSSRTGRGYNEQFF. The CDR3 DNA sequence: TGTGCCAGCAGCTCAAGGACAGGCAGGGGGTACAATGAGCAGTTCTTC.

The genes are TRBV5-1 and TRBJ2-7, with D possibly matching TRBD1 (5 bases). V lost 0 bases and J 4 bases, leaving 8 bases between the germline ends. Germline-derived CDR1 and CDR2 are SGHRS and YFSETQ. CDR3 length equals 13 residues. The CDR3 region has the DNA TGCGCCAGCAGCTTGGCAGGGTTGTACGAGCAGTACTTC. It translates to CASSLAGLYEQYF.